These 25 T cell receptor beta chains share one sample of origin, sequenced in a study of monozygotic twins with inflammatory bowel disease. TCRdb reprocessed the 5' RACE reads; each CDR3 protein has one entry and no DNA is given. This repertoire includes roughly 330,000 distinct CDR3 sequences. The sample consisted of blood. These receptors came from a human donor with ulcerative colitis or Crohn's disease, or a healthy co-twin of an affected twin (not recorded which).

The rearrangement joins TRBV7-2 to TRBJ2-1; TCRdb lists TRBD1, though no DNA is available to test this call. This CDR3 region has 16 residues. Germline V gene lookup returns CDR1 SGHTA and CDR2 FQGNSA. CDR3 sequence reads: CASSLSGGVTYNEQFF.

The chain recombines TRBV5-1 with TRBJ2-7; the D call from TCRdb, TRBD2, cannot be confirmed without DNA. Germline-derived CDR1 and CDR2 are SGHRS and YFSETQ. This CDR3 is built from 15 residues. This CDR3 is CASSLEGLAVLEQYF.

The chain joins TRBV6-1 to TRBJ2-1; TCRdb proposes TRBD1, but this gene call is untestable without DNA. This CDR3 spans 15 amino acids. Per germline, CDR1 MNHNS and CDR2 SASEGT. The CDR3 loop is CASRLTGEGYNEQFF.

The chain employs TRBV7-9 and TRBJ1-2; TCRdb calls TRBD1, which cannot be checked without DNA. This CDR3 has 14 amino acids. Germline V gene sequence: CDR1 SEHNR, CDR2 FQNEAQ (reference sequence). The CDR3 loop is CASSRSEGAGGYTF.

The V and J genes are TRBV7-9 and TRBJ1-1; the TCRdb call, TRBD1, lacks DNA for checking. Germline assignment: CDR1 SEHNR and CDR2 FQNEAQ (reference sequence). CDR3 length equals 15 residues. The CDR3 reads CASSAYGGGPTEAFF.

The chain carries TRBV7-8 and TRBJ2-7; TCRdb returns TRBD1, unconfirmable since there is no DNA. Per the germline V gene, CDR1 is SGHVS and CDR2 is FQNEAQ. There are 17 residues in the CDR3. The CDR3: CASSLVGTGRSSYEQYF.

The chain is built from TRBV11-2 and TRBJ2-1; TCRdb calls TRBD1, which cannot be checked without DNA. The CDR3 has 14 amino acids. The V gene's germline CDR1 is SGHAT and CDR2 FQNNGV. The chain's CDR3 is CASRSYGQNNEQFF.

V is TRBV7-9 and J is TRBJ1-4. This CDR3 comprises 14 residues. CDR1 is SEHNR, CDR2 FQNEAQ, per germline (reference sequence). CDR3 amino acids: CASSFRFSNEKLFF.

Here the CDR3 reads CASSFILNTEAFF. J is TRBJ1-1 and V is TRBV7-2. The CDR3 runs to 13 residues. From germline, CDR1 is SGHTA and CDR2 FQGNSA.

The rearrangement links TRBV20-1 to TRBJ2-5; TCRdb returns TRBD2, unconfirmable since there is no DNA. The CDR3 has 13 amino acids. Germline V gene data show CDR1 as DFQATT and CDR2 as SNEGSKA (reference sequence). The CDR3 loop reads CSAELAVGETQYF.

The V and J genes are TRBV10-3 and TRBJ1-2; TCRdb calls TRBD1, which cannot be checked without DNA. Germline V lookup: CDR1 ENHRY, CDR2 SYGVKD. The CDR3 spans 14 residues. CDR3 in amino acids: CAIRETGQGTGYTF.

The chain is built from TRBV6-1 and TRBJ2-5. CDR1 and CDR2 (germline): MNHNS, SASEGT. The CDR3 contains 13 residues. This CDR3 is CASSEVSQETQYF.

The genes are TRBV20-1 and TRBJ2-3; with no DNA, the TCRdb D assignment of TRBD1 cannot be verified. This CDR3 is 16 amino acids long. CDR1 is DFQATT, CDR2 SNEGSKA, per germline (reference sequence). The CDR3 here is CSASRTQGIKTDTQYF.

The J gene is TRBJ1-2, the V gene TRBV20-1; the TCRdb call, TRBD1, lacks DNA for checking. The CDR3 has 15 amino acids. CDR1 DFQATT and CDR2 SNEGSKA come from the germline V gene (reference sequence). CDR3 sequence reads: CSARTSPGSGNGYTF.

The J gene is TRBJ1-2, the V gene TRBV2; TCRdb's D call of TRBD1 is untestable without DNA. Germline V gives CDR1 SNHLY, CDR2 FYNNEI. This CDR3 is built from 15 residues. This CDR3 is CASRDDRVVNYGYTF. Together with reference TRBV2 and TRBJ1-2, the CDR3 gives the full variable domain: EPEVTQTPSHQVTQMGQEVILRCVPISNHLYFYWYRQILGQKVEFLVSFYNNEISEKSEIFDDQFSVERPDGSNFTLKIRSTKLEDSAMYFCASRDDRVVNYGYTFGSGTRLTVV.

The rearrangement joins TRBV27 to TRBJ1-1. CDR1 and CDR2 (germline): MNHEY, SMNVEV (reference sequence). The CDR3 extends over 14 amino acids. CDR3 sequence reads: CASRAGYANTEAFF.

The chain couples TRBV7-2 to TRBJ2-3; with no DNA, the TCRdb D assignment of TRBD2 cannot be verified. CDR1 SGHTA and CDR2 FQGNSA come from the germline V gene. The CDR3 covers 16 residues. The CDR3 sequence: CASSSVRTMSSDTQYF.

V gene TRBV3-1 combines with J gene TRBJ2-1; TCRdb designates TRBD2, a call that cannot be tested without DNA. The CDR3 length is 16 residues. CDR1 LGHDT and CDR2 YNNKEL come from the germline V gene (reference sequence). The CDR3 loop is CASSPSPKDMGNEQFF.

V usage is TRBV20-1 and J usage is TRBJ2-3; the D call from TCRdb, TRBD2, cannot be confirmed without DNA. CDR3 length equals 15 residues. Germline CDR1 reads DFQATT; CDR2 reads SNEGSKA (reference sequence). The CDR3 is CSARVFGRTADTQYF.

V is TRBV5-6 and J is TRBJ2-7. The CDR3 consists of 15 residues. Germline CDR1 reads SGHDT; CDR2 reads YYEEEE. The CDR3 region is CASSLEARSSYEQYF.

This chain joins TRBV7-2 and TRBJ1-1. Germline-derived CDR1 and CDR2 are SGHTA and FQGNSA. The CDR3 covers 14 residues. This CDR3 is CASRRGGMNTEAFF.

CDR3: CASSEGSEATDTQYF. The chain uses TRBV6-1 and TRBJ2-3; TCRdb proposes TRBD2, but this gene call is untestable without DNA. The CDR3 loop spans 15 amino acids. CDR1 and CDR2 (germline): MNHNS, SASEGT.

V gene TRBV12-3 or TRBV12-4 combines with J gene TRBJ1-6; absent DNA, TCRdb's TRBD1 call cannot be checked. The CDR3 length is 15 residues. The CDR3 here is CASSSRTGSVGSLRF.

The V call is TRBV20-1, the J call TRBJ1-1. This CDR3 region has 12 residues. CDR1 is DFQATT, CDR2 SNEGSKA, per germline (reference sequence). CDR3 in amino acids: CSASGKDTEAFF.

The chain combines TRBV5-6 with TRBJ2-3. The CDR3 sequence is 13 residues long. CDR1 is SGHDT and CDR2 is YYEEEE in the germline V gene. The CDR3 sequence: CASSSLIGDTQYF.